The text below deals with one TCR beta chain. Its antigen is currently unknown. This sample was taken from a study of cytomegalovirus exposure and HLA in healthy donors. 13 Jbeta primers and 60 Vbeta primers were used for the PCR. The method was immunoSEQ multiplex PCR; TCRdb's version includes in-frame clones alone and lacks a portion of them. The repertoire has fewer than 110,000 clones, roughly 70% of them found once; the top ten carry approximately 15%. Per germline, CDR1 SGHTA and CDR2 FQGNSA. This CDR3 has 15 amino acids. V was pared by 3 bases and J by 2 bases, with 1 base of the junction left unmatched. Study-level findings and limits: Later analysis suggested most CMV-associated TCR beta chains were HLA-restricted.

The J gene is TRBJ2-6, the V gene TRBV7-2; 7 nucleotides align to TRBD2. Sequenced sample: PBMCs. The TCR sequence derives from a woman in her thirties or forties in good health and CMV-seropositive. The CDR3 spells CASSLGGAGANVLTF. DNA for the CDR3: TGTGCCAGCAGCTTGGGAGGGGCTGGGGCCAACGTCCTGACTTTC.